Listed here is a single T cell receptor (beta chain). Many counts were recorded for this clone. Its antigen is still unknown. No clone much larger than this one lies a single base away; base qualities are absent. This sample was taken from a study of T cells after posttransplantation cyclophosphamide (dated by TCRdb to the mid-2010s). Some background on the complete study: The study tracked T cell repertoire reconstitution by TRB sequencing after myeloablative bone marrow transplantation using posttransplantation cyclophosphamide as GVHD prophylaxis. Blood from every one of the approximately 36 PTCy patients who had 1-year posttransplant specimens underwent TRB sequencing. TRB sequencing was also done on up to 3 additional blood samples from 2 to 5.2 years after transplant in 3 patients, and on pretransplant blood from several patients. Public TRB sequences were searched against a database of over 3,000 sequences associated with responses to pathogens, tumor antigens, self-antigens and alloantigens. Antigen receptor sequencing covered samples from about 40 PTCy-treated patients and 16 of their related bone marrow donors. Because TRA and TRB clonality correlated tightly in fewer than 10 samples, the subsequent TCR analyses were limited to TRB only. Broad study findings and their caveats: The TRB repertoires of T cells infiltrating skin or the GI tract showed only limited overlap with the TRB repertoires found in blood. At 1-2 months, donor-recipient similarity was low but rose over the first year, and the later blood repertoires were often dominated by donor CD8+ memory clones. Across 45 patients, recipient CMV seropositivity and CMV reactivation were highly associated with TRB clonality; PTCy diversity was similar to CNI/methotrexate controls.

The germline ends are 8 bases apart after V is trimmed by 0 bases and J by 5 bases. The CDR3 runs 13 residues from the cysteine to the phenylalanine. Only the CDR3 DNA is retained, 39 bases long and in frame from the first base. CDR1 and CDR2 were assigned from the germline V gene (reference sequence) as SEHNR and FQNEAQ. TRB sequencing was run on genomic DNA with either the immunoSEQ assay at survey resolution or the hsTCRB kit. The authors' pipeline ran thus. The immunoSEQ software handled initial read processing, and the LymphoSeq R package was used for repertoire analyses. Clonality was computed as 1 minus normalized Shannon entropy, and a Gini coefficient was also calculated for each TRB dataset. To infer phenotypes in unsorted samples, TRB sequences from sorted subsets of the recipient or donor were mapped onto unsorted samples from the same recipient. TCRdb's version of the immuneACCESS table is confined to in-frame rearrangements and falls short of the full clone set. An unresolved V gene accounts for under half of the shortfall where checked; the remainder is of unknown origin. V and J calls and clone size are copied from that table; D and trimming were computed from the DNA. The sample records about 10,000 clones, none occurring a single time. The top ten constitute approximately 26% of the sample.

Reading the label with the study, this specimen's treatment or condition is: high-dose cyclophosphamide on days +3 and +4 as single-agent GVHD prophylaxis. For conditioning, the PTCy patients got busulfan and fludarabine, then a related or unrelated marrow graft, followed by cyclophosphamide on days +3 and +4. PTCy-treated patients came from a prospective multi-institutional clinical trial. Peripheral blood and bone marrow mononuclear cells were isolated by Ficoll-Hypaque density centrifugation and were cryopreserved. The sample was PBMCs, taken after allogeneic stem cell transplant with posttransplant cyclophosphamide. This receptor was taken from a female patient aged 40-50 years who received an allogeneic stem cell transplant from a related donor, was CMV-positive, and had no GVHD. Some T cells present after a transplant may be cells of the graft donor. The sequence links TRBV7-9 to TRBJ2-7; the D gene cannot be named for sure. The DNA sequence is TGTGCCAGCAGCTTAGCGCTCAAGGACGAGCAGTACTTC. Protein translation: CASSLALKDEQYF.